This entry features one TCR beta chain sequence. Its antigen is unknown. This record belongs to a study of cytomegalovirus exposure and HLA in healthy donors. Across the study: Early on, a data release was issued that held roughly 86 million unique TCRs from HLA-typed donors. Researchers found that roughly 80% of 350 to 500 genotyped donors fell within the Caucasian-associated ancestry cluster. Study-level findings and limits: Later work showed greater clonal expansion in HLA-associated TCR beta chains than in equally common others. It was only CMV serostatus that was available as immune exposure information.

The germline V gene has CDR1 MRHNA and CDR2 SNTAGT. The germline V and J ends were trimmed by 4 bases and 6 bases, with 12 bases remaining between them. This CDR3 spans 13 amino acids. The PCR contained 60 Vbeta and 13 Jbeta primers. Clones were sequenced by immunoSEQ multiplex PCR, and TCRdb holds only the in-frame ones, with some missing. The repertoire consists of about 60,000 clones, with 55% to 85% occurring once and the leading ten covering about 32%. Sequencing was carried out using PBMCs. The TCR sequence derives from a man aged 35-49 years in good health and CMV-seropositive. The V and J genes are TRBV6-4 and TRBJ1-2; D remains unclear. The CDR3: CASSVGPGDGYTF. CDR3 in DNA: TGTGCCAGCAGTGTGGGCCCGGGAGATGGCTACACCTTC.